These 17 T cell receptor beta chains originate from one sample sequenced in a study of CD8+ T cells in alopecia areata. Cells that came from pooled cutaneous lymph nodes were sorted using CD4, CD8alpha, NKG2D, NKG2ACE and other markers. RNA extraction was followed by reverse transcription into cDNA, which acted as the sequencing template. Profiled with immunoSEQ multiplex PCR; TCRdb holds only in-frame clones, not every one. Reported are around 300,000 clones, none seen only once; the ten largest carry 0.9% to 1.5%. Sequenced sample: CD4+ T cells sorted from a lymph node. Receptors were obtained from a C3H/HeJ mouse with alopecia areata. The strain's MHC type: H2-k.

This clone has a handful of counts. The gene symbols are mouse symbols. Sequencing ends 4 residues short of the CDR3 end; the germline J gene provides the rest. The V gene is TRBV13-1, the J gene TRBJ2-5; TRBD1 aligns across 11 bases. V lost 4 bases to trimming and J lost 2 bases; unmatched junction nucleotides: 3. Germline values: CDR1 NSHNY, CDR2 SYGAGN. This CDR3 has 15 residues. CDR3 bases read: TGTGCCAGCAGTTGGACAGGGGGCCGCCAAGAC. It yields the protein CASSWTGGRQD. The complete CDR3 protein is CASSWTGGRQDTQYF.

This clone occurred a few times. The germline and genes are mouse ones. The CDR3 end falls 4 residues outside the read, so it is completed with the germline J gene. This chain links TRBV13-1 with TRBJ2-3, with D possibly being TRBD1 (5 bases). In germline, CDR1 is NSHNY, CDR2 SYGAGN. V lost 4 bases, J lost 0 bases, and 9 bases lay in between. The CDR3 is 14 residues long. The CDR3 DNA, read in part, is TGTGCCAGCAGTCACGACAGTAGTGCAGAA. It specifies CASSHDSSAE. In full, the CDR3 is CASSHDSSAETLYF.

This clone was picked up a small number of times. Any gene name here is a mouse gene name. CDR3 bases read: TGTGCCAGCAGTGAGGTGGGACAATCAAACTATGCT. As protein: CASSEVGQSNYA. The entire CDR3 protein reads CASSEVGQSNYAEQFF. This chain connects TRBV13-1 to TRBJ2-1, with D possibly matching TRBD1 (6 bases). The read ends 4 residues shy of where the CDR3 ends; the end is completed using the germline J gene. The CDR3 length is 16 residues. Trimming cost V 2 bases and J 1 base, with 13 bases left between them. The germline V gene encodes CDR1 NSHNY and CDR2 SYGAGN.

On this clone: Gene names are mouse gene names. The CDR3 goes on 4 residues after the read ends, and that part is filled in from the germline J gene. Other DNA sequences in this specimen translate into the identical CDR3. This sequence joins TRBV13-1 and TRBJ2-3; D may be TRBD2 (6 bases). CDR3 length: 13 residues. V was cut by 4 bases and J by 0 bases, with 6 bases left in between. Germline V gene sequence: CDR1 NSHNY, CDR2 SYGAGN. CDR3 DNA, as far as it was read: TGTGCCAGCAGTCTGGGGAGTGCAGAA. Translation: CASSLGSAE. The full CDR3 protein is CASSLGSAETLYF.

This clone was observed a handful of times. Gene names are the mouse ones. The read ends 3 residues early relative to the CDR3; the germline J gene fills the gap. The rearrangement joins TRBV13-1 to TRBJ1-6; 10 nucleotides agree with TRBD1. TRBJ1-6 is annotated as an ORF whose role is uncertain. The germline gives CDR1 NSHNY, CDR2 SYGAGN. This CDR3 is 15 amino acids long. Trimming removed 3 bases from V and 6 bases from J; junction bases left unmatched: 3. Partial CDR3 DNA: TGTGCCAGCAGTGTGACAGGGGGCGGTAATTCGCCC. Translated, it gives CASSVTGGGNSP. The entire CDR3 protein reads CASSVTGGGNSPLYF.

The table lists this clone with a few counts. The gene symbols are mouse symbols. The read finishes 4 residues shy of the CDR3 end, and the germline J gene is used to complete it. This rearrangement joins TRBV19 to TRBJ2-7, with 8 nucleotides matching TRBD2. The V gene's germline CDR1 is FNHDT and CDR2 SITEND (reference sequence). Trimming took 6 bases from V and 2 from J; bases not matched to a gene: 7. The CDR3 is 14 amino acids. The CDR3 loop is CASTYQTGAYEQYF. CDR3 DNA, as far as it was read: TGTGCCAGCACCTACCAGACTGGGGCCTAT.

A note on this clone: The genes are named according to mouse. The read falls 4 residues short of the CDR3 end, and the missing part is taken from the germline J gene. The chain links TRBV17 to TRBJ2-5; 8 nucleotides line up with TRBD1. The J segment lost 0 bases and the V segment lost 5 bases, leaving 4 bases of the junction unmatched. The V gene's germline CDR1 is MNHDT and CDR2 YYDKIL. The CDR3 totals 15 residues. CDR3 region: CASSGDRLNQDTQYF. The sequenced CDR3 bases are TGTGCTAGCAGTGGGGACAGGCTTAACCAAGAC.

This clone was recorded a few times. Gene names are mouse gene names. The CDR3 is CASSDAGQGSNTEVFF. The sequenced CDR3 bases are TGTGCCAGCAGTGATGCGGGACAGGGGTCAAACACA. This chain links TRBV13-1 with TRBJ1-1; 10 bases match TRBD1. The read ends 4 residues early relative to the CDR3; the germline J gene fills the gap. The CDR3 consists of 16 residues. Per the germline V gene, CDR1 is NSHNY and CDR2 is SYGAGN. The V gene end was trimmed by 0 bases and the J gene end by 0 bases; junction bases not matched to a gene: 2.

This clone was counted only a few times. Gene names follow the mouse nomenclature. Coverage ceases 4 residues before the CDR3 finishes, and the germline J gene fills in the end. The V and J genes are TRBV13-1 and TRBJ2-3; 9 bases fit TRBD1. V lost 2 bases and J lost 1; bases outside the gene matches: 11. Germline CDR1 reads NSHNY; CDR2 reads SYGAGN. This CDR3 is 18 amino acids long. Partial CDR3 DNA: TGTGCCAGCAGTGACCCTCCGGGACAGGGAAGTGGTGCAGAA. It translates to CASSDPPGQGSGAE. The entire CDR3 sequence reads CASSDPPGQGSGAETLYF.

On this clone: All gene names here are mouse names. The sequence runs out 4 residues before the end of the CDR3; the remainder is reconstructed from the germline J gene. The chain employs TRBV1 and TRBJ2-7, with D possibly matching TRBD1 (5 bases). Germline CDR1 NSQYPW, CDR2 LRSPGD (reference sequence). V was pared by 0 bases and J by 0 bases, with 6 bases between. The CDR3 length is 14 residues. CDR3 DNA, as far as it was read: TGCACCTGCAGTGCAGATGACAGCTCCTAT. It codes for CTCSADDSSY. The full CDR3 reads CTCSADDSSYEQYF.

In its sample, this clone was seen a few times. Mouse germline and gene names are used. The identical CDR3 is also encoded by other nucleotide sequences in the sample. This CDR3 reads CASGEQGNTEVFF. The part of the CDR3 DNA that was read is TGTGCCAGCGGGGAACAGGGAAACACA. V gene TRBV13-2 combines with J gene TRBJ1-1; maybe TRBD1 (6 bases). Read coverage stops 4 residues before the CDR3 terminus; the germline J gene supplies the remainder. CDR1 is NNHNN, CDR2 SYGAGS, per germline (reference sequence). Trimming took off 5 bases at V and 1 base at J, with 9 bases between the two ends. This CDR3 region has 13 residues.

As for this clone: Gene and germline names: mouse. CDR3 protein: CTCSIRNTGQLYF. CDR3 DNA, as far as it was read: TGCACCTGCAGTATCAGAAACACCGGG. This chain links TRBV1 with TRBJ2-2; D ambiguous. The read falls 4 residues short of the CDR3 end, and the missing part is taken from the germline J gene. The germline gives CDR1 NSQYPW, CDR2 LRSPGD (reference sequence). This CDR3 region has 13 residues. The ends were cut back, 5 bases at V and 1 base at J, with 5 bases in the middle.

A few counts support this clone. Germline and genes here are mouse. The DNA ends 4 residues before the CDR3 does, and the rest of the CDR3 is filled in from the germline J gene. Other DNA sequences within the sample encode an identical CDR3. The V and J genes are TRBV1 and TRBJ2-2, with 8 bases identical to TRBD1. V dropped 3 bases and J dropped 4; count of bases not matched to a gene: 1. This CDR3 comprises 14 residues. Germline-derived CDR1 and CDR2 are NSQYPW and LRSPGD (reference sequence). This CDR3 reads CTCSATGGTGQLYF. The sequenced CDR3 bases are TGCACCTGCAGTGCCACAGGGGGCACCGGG.

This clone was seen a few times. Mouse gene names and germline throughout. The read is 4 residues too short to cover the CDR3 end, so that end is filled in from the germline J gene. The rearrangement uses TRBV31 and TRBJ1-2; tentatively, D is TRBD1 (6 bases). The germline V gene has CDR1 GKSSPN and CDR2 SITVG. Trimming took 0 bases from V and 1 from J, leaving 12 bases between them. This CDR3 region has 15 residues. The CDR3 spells CAWSLDRDKNSDYTF. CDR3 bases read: TGTGCCTGGAGTCTAGACCGGGACAAAAACTCC.

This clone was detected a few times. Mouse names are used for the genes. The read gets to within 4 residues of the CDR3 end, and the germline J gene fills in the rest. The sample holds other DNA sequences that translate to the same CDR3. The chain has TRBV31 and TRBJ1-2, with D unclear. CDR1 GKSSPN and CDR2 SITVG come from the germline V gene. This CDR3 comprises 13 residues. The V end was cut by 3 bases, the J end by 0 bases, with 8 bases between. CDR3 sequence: CAWREQSNSDYTF. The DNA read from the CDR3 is TGTGCCTGGAGGGAACAGTCAAACTCC.

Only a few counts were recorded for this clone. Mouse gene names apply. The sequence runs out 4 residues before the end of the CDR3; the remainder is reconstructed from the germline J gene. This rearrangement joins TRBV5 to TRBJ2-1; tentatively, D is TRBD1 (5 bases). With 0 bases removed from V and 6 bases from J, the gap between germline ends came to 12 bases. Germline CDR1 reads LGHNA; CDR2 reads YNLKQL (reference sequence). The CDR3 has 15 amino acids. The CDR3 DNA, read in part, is TGTGCCAGCAGCCAAGACTCAGGGAAGGGTGCT. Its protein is CASSQDSGKGA. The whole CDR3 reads CASSQDSGKGAEQFF.

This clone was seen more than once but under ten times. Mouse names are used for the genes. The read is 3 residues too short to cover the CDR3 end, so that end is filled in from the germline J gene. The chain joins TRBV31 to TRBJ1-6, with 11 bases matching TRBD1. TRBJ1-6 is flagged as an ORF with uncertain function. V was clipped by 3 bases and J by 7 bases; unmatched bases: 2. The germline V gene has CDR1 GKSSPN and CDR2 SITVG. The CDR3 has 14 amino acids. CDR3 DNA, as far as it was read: TGTGCCTGGAGGGGACAGGGGGGAAATTCGCCC. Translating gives CAWRGQGGNSP. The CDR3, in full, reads CAWRGQGGNSPLYF.